The 18 T cell receptor beta chains below come from one sample, sequenced in a study of OX40 agonist ivuxolimab in advanced cancers. Some clones are missing from TCRdb's copy, which holds only in-frame ones; the method was immunoSEQ multiplex PCR. The table has 75,000 to 95,000 clones, more than 80% seen once. The sample was CD4+ or CD8+ T cells sorted from blood, taken in a trial of the OX40 agonist ivuxolimab. The receptor source for this set is an adult with an advanced solid tumor such as melanoma, head and neck, liver or kidney cancer.

The chain employs TRBV18 and TRBJ2-1; tentative D call: TRBD1 (6 bases). Germline lookup yields CDR1 KGHSH and CDR2 LQKENI. The V gene lost 4 bases and the J gene lost 2 bases, with 15 bases spanning the gap. The CDR3 runs 16 residues. CDR3 loop: CASSLQQGAPYNEQFF. In nucleotides, the CDR3 is TGTGCCAGCTCACTCCAACAGGGAGCGCCCTACAATGAGCAGTTCTTC.

The rearrangement links TRBV13 to TRBJ2-1; 7 positions agree with TRBD2. Germline CDR1 PRHDT, CDR2 FYEKMQ (reference sequence). The trim removed 6 bases at V and 4 bases at J, leaving 9 bases unmatched. There are 15 residues in the CDR3. The CDR3 loop reads CASSLGGRTYNEQFF. In nucleotides, the CDR3 is TGTGCCAGCAGTTTGGGGGGGAGAACTTACAATGAGCAGTTCTTC. Using reference TRBV13 and TRBJ2-1 for the parts outside the CDR3, the full variable domain is AAGVIQSPRHLIKEKRETATLKCYPIPRHDTVYWYQQGPGQDPQFLISFYEKMQSDKGSIPDRFSAQQFSDYHSELNMSSLELGDSALYFCASSLGGRTYNEQFFGPGTRLTVL.

This clone has just one count. The chain combines TRBV7-2 with TRBJ2-7, with D possibly being TRBD1 (8 bases). This CDR3 is built from 14 residues. CDR1 is SGHTA and CDR2 is FQGNSA in the germline V gene. Trimming removed 5 bases at V and 5 bases at J, with 16 bases between. CDR3 loop: CASSAQGGIDEQYF. DNA for the CDR3: TGTGCCAGCAGCGCACAGGGGGGGATTGACGAGCAGTACTTC.

This clone was detected only once. The chain is built from TRBV5-1 and TRBJ2-5, with D perhaps given as TRBD1 or TRBD2 (5 bases each). Germline CDR1 SGHRS, CDR2 YFSETQ. Between the trimmed V and J ends, which lost 3 bases and 2 bases, there was a span of 14 bases. This CDR3 comprises 15 residues. The CDR3 DNA follows: TGCGCCAGCAGCTCTACCGGGACCTGGCAAGAGACCCAGTACTTC. This encodes CASSSTGTWQETQYF.

V and J are TRBV5-1 and TRBJ1-4; 7 positions agree with TRBD1. In germline, CDR1 is SGHRS, CDR2 YFSETQ. V lost 4 bases, J lost 9 bases, and 9 bases stayed unmatched. The CDR3 length is 14 residues. As DNA, the CDR3 is TGCGCCAGCAGCCCGGGACAGTTTGCACAAAAACTGTTTTTT. It encodes CASSPGQFAQKLFF. Complete variable domain (other parts from reference TRBV5-1 and TRBJ1-4): KAGVTQTPRYLIKTRGQQVTLSCSPISGHRSVSWYQQTPGQGLQFLFEYFSETQRNKGNFPGRFSGRQFSNSRSEMNVSTLELGDSALYLCASSPGQFAQKLFFGSGTQLSVL.

The gene calls are TRBV27 and TRBJ1-3; a weak D match, TRBD1 (6 bases). V was cut by 6 bases and J by 1 base, with 22 bases left in between. Germline V gene data show CDR1 as MNHEY and CDR2 as SMNVEV (reference sequence). This CDR3 has 18 residues. The CDR3 loop is CASRPLGQTRRSGNTIYF. The CDR3 DNA sequence: TGTGCCAGCAGACCCCTTGGACAGACGAGGAGGTCTGGAAACACCATATATTTT.

The genes are TRBV6-5 and TRBJ1-6; 8 positions agree with TRBD1. CDR3 length equals 16 residues. The ends lost 2 bases at V and 7 bases at J; junction bases unmatched: 7. Germline V CDR1 and CDR2: MNHEY, SVGAGI. CDR3 amino acids: CASSYVGTGGNSPLHF. The CDR3 region has the DNA TGTGCCAGCAGTTACGTAGGCACAGGGGGAAATTCACCCCTCCACTTT.

The genes are TRBV19 and TRBJ2-4; either TRBD1 or TRBD2 may supply D (5 bases each). Trimming took 3 bases from V and 11 from J, leaving 14 bases between them. The CDR3 has 13 residues. CDR1 and CDR2 from the germline V gene are LNHDA and SQIVND (reference sequence). CDR3 in amino acids: CASSIGTRGVQYF. The CDR3 bases are TGTGCCAGTAGTATTGGGACGAGGGGCGTTCAGTACTTC.

This chain links TRBV5-1 with TRBJ2-1; 9 bases match TRBD1. Germline assignment: CDR1 SGHRS and CDR2 YFSETQ. The length of the CDR3 is 13 residues. The J segment lost 12 bases and the V segment lost 1 base, leaving 5 bases of the junction unmatched. The CDR3 loop reads CASSLQPDRGQFF. CDR3 sequence (DNA): TGCGCCAGCAGCTTGCAACCGGACAGGGGGCAGTTCTTC.

The J gene is TRBJ1-3, the V gene TRBV5-3; 11 positions agree with TRBD1. TRBV5-3 qualifies as an ORF whose function is uncertain. Trimming cost V 2 bases and J 4 bases; bases outside gene matches: 5. The length of the CDR3 is 16 residues. CDR3 bases: TGTGCCAGAAGCTTCCGGGACAGGGGGAAGGGAAACACCATATATTTT. As protein: CARSFRDRGKGNTIYF.

V and J are TRBV27 and TRBJ2-6; D is unclear. The CDR3 consists of 16 residues. With 4 bases removed from V and 0 bases from J, the gap between germline ends came to 10 bases. CDR1 is MNHEY, CDR2 SMNVEV, per germline (reference sequence). Here the CDR3 DNA reads TGTGCCAGCAGTTCTCGGGTCCTCTCTGGGGCCAACGTCCTGACTTTC. It specifies CASSSRVLSGANVLTF.

This chain links TRBV7-2 with TRBJ2-3; a weak D match, TRBD2 (5 bases). This CDR3 is 15 amino acids long. Per the germline V gene, CDR1 is SGHTA and CDR2 is FQGNSA. Trimming stripped 0 bases from V and 5 bases from J, with 12 bases between. The CDR3 DNA reads as TGTGCCAGCAGCTTAGCGGGAGCCCCCGGAGATACGCAGTATTTT. Its protein is CASSLAGAPGDTQYF. The whole variable domain, remainder taken from reference TRBV7-2 and TRBJ2-3, is GAGVSQSPSNKVTEKGKDVELRCDPISGHTALYWYRQSLGQGLEFLIYFQGNSAPDKSGLPSDRFSAERTGGSVSTLTIQRTQQEDSAVYLCASSLAGAPGDTQYFGPGTRLTVL.

V gene TRBV6-5 combines with J gene TRBJ2-2; D may be TRBD1 (7 bases). V lost 0 bases, J lost 5 bases, and 13 bases lay in between. This CDR3 spans 16 amino acids. Germline CDR1 reads MNHEY; CDR2 reads SVGAGI. The CDR3 DNA follows: TGTGCCAGCAGTTACTCACCCCAGGGGGGTACCGGGGAGCTGTTTTTT. Translation: CASSYSPQGGTGELFF.

V and J are TRBV4-1 and TRBJ2-2; weak D call: TRBD1 (6 bases). Deletions cut 0 bases from V and 4 bases from J, with 15 bases between. CDR1 is MGHRA and CDR2 is YSYEKL in the germline V gene. This CDR3 is built from 17 residues. The CDR3 loop reads CASSQDRSRGFTGELFF. The CDR3 coding sequence is TGCGCCAGCAGCCAAGATAGAAGCAGGGGATTCACCGGGGAGCTGTTTTTT.

This sequence joins TRBV7-2 and TRBJ2-5; a possible D gene is TRBD1 (6 bases). V was trimmed by 1 base and J by 2 bases, leaving 14 bases between them. The germline V gene has CDR1 SGHTA and CDR2 FQGNSA. This CDR3 is 16 amino acids long. CDR3 sequence: CASSLGPQGSQETQYF. The CDR3 bases are TGTGCCAGCAGCTTAGGGCCACAGGGCTCTCAAGAGACCCAGTACTTC.

This clone was observed a single time. The gene calls are TRBV4-2 and TRBJ2-7, with D unresolved. Germline V gene data show CDR1 as LGHNA and CDR2 as YNFKEQ. Trimming took off 1 base at V and 1 base at J, with 8 bases between the two ends. The length of the CDR3 is 14 residues. This CDR3 is CASSQGLNSYEQYF. CDR3 DNA: TGTGCCAGCAGCCAAGGGCTTAATTCCTACGAGCAGTACTTC.

The chain combines TRBV4-3 with TRBJ1-6; D unclear. Germline V gene sequence: CDR1 LGHNA, CDR2 YSLEER. CDR3 length: 19 residues. With 4 bases removed from V and 0 bases from J, the gap between germline ends came to 19 bases. CDR3 nucleotide sequence: TGCGCCAGCAGCCCCCAGCTCCCCCAGCTACACTCCTATAATTCACCCCTCCACTTT. It is translated as CASSPQLPQLHSYNSPLHF.

This clone was seen a handful of times. The chain is built from TRBV9 and TRBJ1-3; D ambiguous. The CDR3 runs to 13 residues. V lost 3 bases and J 12 bases, leaving 16 bases between the germline ends. Germline CDR1 and CDR2: SGDLS and YYNGEE. The CDR3 DNA follows: TGTGCCAGCAGCGACTCGGGCTTCAATGGCATATATTTT. It is translated as CASSDSGFNGIYF.